This record concerns one TCR beta chain sequence. Its target is unknown. This entry belongs to a study of T cell responses to AZD1222 COVID-19 vaccine. Overall study results and limits: Just 5 or 6 AZD1222 recipients tested seropositive at baseline. White British people made up most donors, females outnumbered males, and clonal diversity was possibly underestimated.

Deletions cut 7 bases from V and 1 base from J, with 13 bases between. CDR1 GTSNPN and CDR2 SVGIG come from the germline V gene (reference sequence). The CDR3 has 13 amino acids. Profiled with immunoSEQ multiplex PCR; TCRdb holds only in-frame clones, not every one. The sample comprises some 120,000 clones, 91% of which are singletons, and under 3.5% rests with the top ten. The sample was peripheral blood, taken on day 0 of AZD1222 vaccination. The chain couples TRBV30 to TRBJ1-1, with D unclear. This clonotype was obtained from an adult in good health. CDR3 loop: CASSRKKNTEAFF. The CDR3 bases are TGTGCCTCAAGCCGAAAGAAGAACACTGAAGCTTTCTTT.